This TCR beta chain was profiled in a study of blood T cells in healthy people across ages. A second PCR, run for 7 to 11 cycles, used a sample-barcoded 5' primer plus a J-beta primer mix. TCRdb re-analysed the 5' RACE reads in MiXCR, keeping a single row per CDR3 protein. Found here are around 1,800,000 distinct CDR3 sequences, roughly 43% of them singletons; the top ten hold under 30%. The source material was blood. This receptor was obtained from a human donor in good health.

CDR3: CASSLDTRLNTGELFF. The CDR3 nucleotides read TGCGCCAGCAGCTTGGACACAAGATTGAACACCGGGGAGCTGTTTTTT. This chain uses TRBV5-1 with TRBJ2-2, with D unresolved. The germline gives CDR1 SGHRS, CDR2 YFSETQ. Trimming took off 0 bases at V and 1 base at J, with 10 bases between the two ends. The CDR3 extends over 16 amino acids.